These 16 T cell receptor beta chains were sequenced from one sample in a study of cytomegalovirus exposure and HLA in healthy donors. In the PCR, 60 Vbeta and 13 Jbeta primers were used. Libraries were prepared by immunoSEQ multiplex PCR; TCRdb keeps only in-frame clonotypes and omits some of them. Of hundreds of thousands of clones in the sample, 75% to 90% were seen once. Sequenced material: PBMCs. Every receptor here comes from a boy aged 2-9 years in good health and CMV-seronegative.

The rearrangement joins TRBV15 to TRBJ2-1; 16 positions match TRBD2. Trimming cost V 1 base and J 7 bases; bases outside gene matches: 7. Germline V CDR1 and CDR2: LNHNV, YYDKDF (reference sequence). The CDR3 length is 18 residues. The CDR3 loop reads CATSRAGTSGRGGNEQFF. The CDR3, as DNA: TGTGCCACCAGCAGAGCCGGGACTAGCGGGAGGGGGGGGAATGAGCAGTTCTTC.

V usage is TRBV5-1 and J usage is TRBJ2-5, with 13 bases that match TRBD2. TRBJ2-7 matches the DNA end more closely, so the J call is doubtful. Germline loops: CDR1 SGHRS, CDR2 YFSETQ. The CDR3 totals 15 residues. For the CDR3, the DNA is TGCGCCAGCAGACCAGGACTAGCGGGAGTTCACGAGCAGTACTTC. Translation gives CASRPGLAGVHEQYF.

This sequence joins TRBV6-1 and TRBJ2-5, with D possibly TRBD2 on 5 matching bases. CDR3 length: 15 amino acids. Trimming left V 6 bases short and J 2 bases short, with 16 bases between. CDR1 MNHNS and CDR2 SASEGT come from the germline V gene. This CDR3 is CASRLDPEAQETQYF. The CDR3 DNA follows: TGTGCCAGCAGATTGGACCCGGAGGCTCAAGAGACCCAGTACTTC.

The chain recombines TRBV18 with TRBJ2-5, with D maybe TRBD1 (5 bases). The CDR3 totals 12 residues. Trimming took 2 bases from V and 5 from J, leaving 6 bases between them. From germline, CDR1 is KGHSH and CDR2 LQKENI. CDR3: CASSPGAETQYF. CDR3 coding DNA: TGTGCCAGCTCACCAGGGGCCGAGACCCAGTACTTC. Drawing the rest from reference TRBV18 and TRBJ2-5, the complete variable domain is NAGVMQNPRHLVRRRGQEARLRCSPMKGHSHVYWYRQLPEEGLKFMVYLQKENIIDESGMPKERFSAEFPKEGPSILRIQQVVRGDSAAYFCASSPGAETQYFGPGTRLLVL.

The CDR3 nucleotides read TGTGCCAGCAGCTACCGGGACAGGGGCTCCTACGAGCAGTACTTC. Translating it yields CASSYRDRGSYEQYF. This chain links TRBV6-5 with TRBJ2-7; 10 bases fit TRBD1. V shed 6 bases, J shed 0 bases, and the junction held 5 bases outside the gene matches. Germline CDR1 is MNHEY and CDR2 is SVGAGI. The CDR3 is made up of 15 amino acids.

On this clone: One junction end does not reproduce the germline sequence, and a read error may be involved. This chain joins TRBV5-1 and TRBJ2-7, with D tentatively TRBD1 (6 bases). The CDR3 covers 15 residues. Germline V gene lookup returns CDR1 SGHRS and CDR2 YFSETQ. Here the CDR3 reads CASSLTGSKDYKQYF. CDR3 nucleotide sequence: TGCGCCAGCAGCTTGACAGGGTCCAAAGACTACAAGCAGTACTTC.

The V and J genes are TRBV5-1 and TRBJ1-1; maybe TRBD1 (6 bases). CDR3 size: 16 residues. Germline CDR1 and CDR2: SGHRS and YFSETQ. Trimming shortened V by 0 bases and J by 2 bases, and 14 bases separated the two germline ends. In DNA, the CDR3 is TGCGCCAGCAGCTTGGACCAGGCTGGGGGCAACACTGAAGCTTTCTTT. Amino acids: CASSLDQAGGNTEAFF.

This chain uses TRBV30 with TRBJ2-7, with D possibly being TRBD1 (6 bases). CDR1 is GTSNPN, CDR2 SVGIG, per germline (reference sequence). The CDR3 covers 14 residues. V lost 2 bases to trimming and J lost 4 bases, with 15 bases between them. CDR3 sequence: CAWSSSGAGYEQYF. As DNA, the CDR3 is TGTGCCTGGAGTAGTTCAGGGGCTGGGTACGAGCAGTACTTC.

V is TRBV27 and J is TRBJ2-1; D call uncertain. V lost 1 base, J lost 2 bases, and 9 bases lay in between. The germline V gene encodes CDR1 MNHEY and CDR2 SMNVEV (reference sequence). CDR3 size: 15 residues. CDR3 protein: CASSLYSSTYNEQFF. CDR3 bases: TGTGCCAGCAGTTTATATTCCTCTACCTACAATGAGCAGTTCTTC.

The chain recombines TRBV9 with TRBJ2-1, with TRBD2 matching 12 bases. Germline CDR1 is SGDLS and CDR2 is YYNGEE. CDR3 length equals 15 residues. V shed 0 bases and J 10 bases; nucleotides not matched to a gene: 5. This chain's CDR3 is CASSVDLGLAGEQFF. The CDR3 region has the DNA TGTGCCAGCAGCGTAGATCTTGGACTAGCGGGAGAGCAGTTCTTC. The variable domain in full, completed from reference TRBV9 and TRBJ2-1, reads DSGVTQTPKHLITATGQRVTLRCSPRSGDLSVYWYQQSLDQGLQFLIQYYNGEERAKGNILERFSAQQFPDLHSELNLSSLELGDSALYFCASSVDLGLAGEQFFGPGTRLTVL.

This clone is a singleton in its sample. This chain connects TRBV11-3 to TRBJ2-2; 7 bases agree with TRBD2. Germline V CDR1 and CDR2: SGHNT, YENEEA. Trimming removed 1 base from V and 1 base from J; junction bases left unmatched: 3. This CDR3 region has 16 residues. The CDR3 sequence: CASSLARGRNTGELFF. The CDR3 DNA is TGTGCCAGCAGCTTAGCCCGCGGGAGGAACACCGGGGAGCTGTTTTTT.

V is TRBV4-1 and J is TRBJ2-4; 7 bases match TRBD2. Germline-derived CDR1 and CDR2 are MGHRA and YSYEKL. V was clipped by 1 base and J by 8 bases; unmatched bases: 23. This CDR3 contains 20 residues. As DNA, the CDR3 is TGCGCCAGCAGCCAAGGGCTCATCGAGACTAGCCGGGTTGCGGGGTACATTCAGTACTTC. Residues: CASSQGLIETSRVAGYIQYF.

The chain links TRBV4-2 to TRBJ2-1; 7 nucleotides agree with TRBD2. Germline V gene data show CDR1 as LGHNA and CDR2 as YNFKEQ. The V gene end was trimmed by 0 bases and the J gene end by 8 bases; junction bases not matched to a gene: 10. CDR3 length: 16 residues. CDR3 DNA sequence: TGTGCCAGCAGCCAAGATCTTGGACTAGGATTGTATGAGCAGTTCTTC. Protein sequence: CASSQDLGLGLYEQFF.

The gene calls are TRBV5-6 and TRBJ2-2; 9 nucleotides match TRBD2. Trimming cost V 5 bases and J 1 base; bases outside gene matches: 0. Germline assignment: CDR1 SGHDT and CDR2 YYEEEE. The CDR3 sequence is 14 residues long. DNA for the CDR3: TGTGCCAGCAGAGCGGGAGGGAACACCGGGGAGCTGTTTTTT. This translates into CASRAGGNTGELFF.

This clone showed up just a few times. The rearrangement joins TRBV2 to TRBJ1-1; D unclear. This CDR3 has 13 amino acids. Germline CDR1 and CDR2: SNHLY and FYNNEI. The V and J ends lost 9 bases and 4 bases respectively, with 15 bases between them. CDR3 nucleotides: TGTGCCAGTCCGAGGGTCGCGGGCACTGAAGCTTTCTTT. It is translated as CASPRVAGTEAFF.

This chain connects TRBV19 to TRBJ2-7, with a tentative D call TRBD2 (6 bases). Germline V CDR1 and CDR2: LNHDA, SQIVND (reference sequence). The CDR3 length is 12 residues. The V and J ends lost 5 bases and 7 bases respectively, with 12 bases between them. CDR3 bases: TGTGCCAGTAGTCCGTACGGGAGAGAGCAGTACTTC. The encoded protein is CASSPYGREQYF.